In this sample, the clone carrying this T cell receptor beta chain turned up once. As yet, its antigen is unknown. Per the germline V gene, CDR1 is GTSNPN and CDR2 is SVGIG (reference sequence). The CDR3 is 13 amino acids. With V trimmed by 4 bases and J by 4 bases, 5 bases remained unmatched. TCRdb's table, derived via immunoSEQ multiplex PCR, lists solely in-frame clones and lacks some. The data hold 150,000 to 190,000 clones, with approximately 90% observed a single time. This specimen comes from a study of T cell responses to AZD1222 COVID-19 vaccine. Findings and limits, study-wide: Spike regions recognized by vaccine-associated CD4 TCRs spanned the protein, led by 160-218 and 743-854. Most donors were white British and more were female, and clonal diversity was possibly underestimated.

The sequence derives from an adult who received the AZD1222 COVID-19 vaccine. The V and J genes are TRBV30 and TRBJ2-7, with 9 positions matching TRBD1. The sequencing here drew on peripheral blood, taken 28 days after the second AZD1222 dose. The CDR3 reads CAWNAGTGYEQYF. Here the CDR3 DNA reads TGTGCCTGGAATGCCGGGACAGGGTACGAGCAGTACTTC.